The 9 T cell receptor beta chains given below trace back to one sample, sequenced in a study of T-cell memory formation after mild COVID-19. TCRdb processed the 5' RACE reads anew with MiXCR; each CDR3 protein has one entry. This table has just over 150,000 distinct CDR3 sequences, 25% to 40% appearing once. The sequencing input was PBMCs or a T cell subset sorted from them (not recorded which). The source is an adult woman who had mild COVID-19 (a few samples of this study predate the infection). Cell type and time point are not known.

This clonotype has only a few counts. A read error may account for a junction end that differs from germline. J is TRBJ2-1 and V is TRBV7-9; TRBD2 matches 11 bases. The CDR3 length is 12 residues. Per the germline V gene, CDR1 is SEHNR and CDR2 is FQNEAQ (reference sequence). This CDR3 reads CASSLGTSGSLF. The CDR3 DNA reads TGTGCCAGCAGCCTGGGTACTAGCGGGAGTCTCTTC.

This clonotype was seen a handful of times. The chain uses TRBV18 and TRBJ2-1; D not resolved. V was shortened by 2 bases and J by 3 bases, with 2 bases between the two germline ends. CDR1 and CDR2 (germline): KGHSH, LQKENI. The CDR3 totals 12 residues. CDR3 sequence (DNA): TGTGCCAGCTCACCAAGCTACAATGAGCAGTTCTTC. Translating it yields CASSPSYNEQFF.

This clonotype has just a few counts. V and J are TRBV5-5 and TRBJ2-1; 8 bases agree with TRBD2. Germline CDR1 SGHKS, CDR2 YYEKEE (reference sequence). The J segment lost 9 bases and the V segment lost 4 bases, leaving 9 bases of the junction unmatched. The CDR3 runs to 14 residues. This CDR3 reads CASSPRSREGEQFF. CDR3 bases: TGTGCCAGCAGCCCCCGGAGTCGGGAGGGTGAGCAGTTCTTC.

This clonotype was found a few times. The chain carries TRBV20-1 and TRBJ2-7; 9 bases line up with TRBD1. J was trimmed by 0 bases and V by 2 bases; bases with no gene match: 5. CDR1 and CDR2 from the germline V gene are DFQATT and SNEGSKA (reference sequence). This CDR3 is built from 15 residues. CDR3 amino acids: CSARRRTGVSYEQYF. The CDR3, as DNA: TGCAGTGCTAGACGGAGGACAGGGGTCTCCTACGAGCAGTACTTC.

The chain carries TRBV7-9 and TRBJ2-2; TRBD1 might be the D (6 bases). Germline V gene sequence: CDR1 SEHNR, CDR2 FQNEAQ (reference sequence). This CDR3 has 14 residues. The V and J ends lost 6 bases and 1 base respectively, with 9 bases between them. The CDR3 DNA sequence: TGTGCCAGCAGTAGGACAGAGAACACCGGGGAGCTGTTTTTT. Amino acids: CASSRTENTGELFF.

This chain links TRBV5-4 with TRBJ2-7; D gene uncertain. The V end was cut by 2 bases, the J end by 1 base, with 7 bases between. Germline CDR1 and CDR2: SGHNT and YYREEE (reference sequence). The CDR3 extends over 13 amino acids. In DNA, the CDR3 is TGTGCCAGCAGCTTCTCGAGTTCCTACGAGCAGTACTTC. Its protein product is CASSFSSSYEQYF.

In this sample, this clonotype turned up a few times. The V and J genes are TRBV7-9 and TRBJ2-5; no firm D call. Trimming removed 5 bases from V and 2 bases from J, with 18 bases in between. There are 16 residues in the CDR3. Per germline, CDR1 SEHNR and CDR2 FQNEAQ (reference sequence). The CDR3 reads CASSRGDRFEQETQYF. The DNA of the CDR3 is TGTGCCAGCAGCCGAGGTGATCGGTTTGAACAAGAGACCCAGTACTTC.

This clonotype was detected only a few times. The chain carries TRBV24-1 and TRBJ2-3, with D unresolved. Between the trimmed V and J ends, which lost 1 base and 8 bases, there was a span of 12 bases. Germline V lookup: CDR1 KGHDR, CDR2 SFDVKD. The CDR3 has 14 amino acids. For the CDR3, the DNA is TGTGCCACCAGTGATTTTCGCCGCCCCCTTACGCAGTATTTT. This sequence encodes CATSDFRRPLTQYF.

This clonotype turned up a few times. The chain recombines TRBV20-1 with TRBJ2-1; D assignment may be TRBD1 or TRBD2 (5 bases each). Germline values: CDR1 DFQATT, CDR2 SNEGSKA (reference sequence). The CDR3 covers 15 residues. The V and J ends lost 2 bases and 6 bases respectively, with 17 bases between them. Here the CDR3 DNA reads TGCAGTGCTAGATCGGACACGAGGGGACGCAATGAGCAGTTCTTC. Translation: CSARSDTRGRNEQFF.